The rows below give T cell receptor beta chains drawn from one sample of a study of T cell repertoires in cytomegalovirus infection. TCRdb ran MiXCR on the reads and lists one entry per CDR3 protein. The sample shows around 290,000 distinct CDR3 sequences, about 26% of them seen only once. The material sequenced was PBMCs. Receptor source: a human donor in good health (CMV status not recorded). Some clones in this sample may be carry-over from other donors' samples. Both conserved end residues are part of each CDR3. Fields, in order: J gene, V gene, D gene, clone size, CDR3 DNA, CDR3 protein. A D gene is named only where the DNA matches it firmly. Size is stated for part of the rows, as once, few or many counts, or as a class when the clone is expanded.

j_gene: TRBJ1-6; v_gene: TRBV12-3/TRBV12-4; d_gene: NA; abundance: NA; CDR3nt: TGTGCCAGCAGTTTAGCCAGGGATAATTCACCCCTCCACTTT; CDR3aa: CASSLARDNSPLHF
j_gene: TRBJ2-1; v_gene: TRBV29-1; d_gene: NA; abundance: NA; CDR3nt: TGCAGTCTCTCTCGCGGGCATTACTACAATGAGCAGTTCTTC; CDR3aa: CSLSRGHYYNEQFF
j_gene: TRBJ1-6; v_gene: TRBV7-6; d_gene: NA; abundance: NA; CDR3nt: TGTGCCAGCAGCTTACTTGAGGGGAGTAATTCACCCCTCCACTTT; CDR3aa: CASSLLEGSNSPLHF
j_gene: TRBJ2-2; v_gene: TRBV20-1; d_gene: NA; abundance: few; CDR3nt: TGCAGTGCTAGAGATCCGGGGACCGGGGAGCTGTTTTTT; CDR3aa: CSARDPGTGELFF
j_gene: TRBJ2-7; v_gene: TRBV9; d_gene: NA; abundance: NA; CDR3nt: TGTGCCAGCAGCGTACCACCGTTTCGCCGCGGGTTTTTATACTTC; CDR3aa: CASSVPPFRRGFLYF
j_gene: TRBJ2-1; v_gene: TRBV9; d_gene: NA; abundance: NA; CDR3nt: TGTGCCAGCAGCGTAATGGGCAGTTCCTACAATGAGCAGTTCTTC; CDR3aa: CASSVMGSSYNEQFF
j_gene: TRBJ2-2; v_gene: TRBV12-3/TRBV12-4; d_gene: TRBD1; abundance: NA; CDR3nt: TGTGCCAGCAGTTCCCGACAGGGGGCTGGCGGGGAGCTGTTTTTT; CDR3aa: CASSSRQGAGGELFF
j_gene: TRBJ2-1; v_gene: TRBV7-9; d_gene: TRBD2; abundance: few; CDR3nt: TGTGCCAGCAGCGTACTGGGGGGACTAGCGGGATACAATGAGCAGTTCTTC; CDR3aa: CASSVLGGLAGYNEQFF
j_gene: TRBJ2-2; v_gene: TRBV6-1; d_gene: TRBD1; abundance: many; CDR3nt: TGTGCCAGCAGTAGGCTGGGACAGATAAACACCGGGGAGCTGTTTTTT; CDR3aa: CASSRLGQINTGELFF
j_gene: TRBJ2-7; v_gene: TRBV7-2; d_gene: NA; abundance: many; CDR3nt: TGTGCCAGCAGCCTCCGCTACGAGCAGTACTTC; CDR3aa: CASSLRYEQYF
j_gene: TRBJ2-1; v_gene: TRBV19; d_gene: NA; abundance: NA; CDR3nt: TGTGCCAGTAGTATCGGACCCCCCAATGAGCAGTTCTTC; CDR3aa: CASSIGPPNEQFF